The 20 T cell receptor beta chains below all came from one sample that was sequenced in a study of blood T cell repertoires in COVID-19. The data were produced by immunoSEQ multiplex PCR, yet TCRdb's version contains in-frame clones alone and is incomplete. The repertoire holds over 300,000 clones, 85% to 90% seen once, with approximately 6.2% in the top ten. Sequencing was carried out using peripheral blood. The source of these receptors is a young man with active or convalescent COVID-19.

The chain is built from TRBV5-4 and TRBJ2-5, with unresolved D. Trimming removed 0 bases from V and 2 bases from J, with 8 bases in between. Germline CDR1 reads SGHNT; CDR2 reads YYREEE (reference sequence). The CDR3 consists of 14 residues. In nucleotides, the CDR3 is TGTGCCAGCAGCTTGGCGGGTAATCAAGAGACCCAGTACTTC. Residues: CASSLAGNQETQYF.

The rearrangement uses TRBV29-1 and TRBJ2-1; 10 bases align to TRBD1. The CDR3 runs 14 residues. Germline V gives CDR1 SQVTM, CDR2 ANQGSEA. V lost 6 bases and J lost 9; bases outside the gene matches: 11. CDR3 region: CSVPGQGTVSEQFF. The CDR3 nucleotides read TGCAGCGTGCCGGGACAGGGGACGGTAAGTGAGCAGTTCTTC.

This rearrangement joins TRBV7-8 to TRBJ1-1; 10 bases match TRBD1. CDR3 length: 15 residues. V dropped 6 bases and J dropped 6; count of bases not matched to a gene: 10. Germline values: CDR1 SGHVS, CDR2 FQNEAQ. Here the CDR3 reads CASRRQGAERAEAFF. In nucleotides, the CDR3 is TGTGCCAGCAGGCGACAGGGGGCTGAGAGGGCTGAAGCTTTCTTT.

The genes are TRBV29-1 and TRBJ1-1, with TRBD1 as a possible D gene (6 bases). V was shortened by 3 bases and J by 1 base, with 12 bases between the two germline ends. This CDR3 is 14 amino acids long. Germline-derived CDR1 and CDR2 are SQVTM and ANQGSEA. The CDR3 region has the DNA TGCAGCGTTGAGACCTTGACAGGGAACACTGAAGCTTTCTTT. It codes for CSVETLTGNTEAFF.

This clone was detected once. The chain combines TRBV5-1 with TRBJ1-1, with TRBD1 identical over 7 bases. The V segment lost 1 base and the J segment 2 bases; nucleotides outside the gene matches: 2. CDR1 and CDR2 from the germline V gene are SGHRS and YFSETQ. The CDR3 extends over 14 amino acids. Here the CDR3 reads CASSLQGVNTEAFF. In nucleotides, the CDR3 is TGCGCCAGCAGCTTGCAGGGGGTAAACACTGAAGCTTTCTTT.

About this clone: This CDR3 is also generated by other DNA sequences in the sample. V and J are TRBV6-5 and TRBJ1-2; a possible D gene is TRBD1 (5 bases). This CDR3 has 13 residues. V lost 5 bases, J lost 2 bases, and 9 bases lay in between. CDR1 is MNHEY and CDR2 is SVGAGI in the germline V gene. DNA of the CDR3: TGTGCCAGCAGTAACACAGGAAACTATGGCTACACCTTC. Amino acid sequence: CASSNTGNYGYTF.

The J gene is TRBJ2-5, the V gene TRBV2; TRBD2 matches 13 bases. V lost 7 bases and J lost 7; bases outside the gene matches: 9. Germline values: CDR1 SNHLY, CDR2 FYNNEI. The CDR3 extends over 15 amino acids. The chain's CDR3 is CASTGGLAGSGTQYF. The CDR3 region has the DNA TGTGCCAGCACTGGGGGACTAGCGGGATCGGGGACCCAGTACTTC.

The chain uses TRBV5-1 and TRBJ2-7, with D possibly being TRBD1 (5 bases). The CDR3 length is 13 residues. The V and J ends lost 0 bases and 3 bases respectively, with 7 bases between them. CDR1 SGHRS and CDR2 YFSETQ come from the germline V gene. The CDR3 loop is CASSLGTNYEQYF. The CDR3 DNA is TGCGCCAGCAGCTTGGGGACAAACTACGAGCAGTACTTC.

V usage is TRBV18 and J usage is TRBJ2-5; D uncertain. From germline, CDR1 is KGHSH and CDR2 LQKENI. This CDR3 has 12 residues. V was trimmed by 0 bases and J by 4 bases, leaving 3 bases between them. CDR3 region: CASSPPAETQYF. DNA of the CDR3: TGTGCCAGCTCACCACCGGCAGAGACCCAGTACTTC. Using reference TRBV18 and TRBJ2-5 for the parts outside the CDR3, the full variable domain is NAGVMQNPRHLVRRRGQEARLRCSPMKGHSHVYWYRQLPEEGLKFMVYLQKENIIDESGMPKERFSAEFPKEGPSILRIQQVVRGDSAAYFCASSPPAETQYFGPGTRLLVL.

On this clone itself: One junction end disagrees with the germline gene, perhaps due to a read error. The CDR3 loop is CASSLAGFFSGANVLTF. In nucleotides, the CDR3 is TGTGCCAGCAGCCTGGCGGGGTTCTTCTCTGGGGCCAACGTGCTGACTTTC. This chain joins TRBV7-8 and TRBJ2-6, with D possibly TRBD2 on 6 matching bases. Germline V gives CDR1 SGHVS, CDR2 FQNEAQ. The CDR3 sequence is 17 residues long.

V is TRBV9 and J is TRBJ2-1, with no clear D. CDR1 is SGDLS, CDR2 YYNGEE, per germline. This CDR3 comprises 15 residues. Trimming removed 0 bases at V and 0 bases at J, with 7 bases between. The CDR3 DNA sequence: TGTGCCAGCAGCGTAGGGCTGAACTCCTACAATGAGCAGTTCTTC. Amino acid sequence: CASSVGLNSYNEQFF. Complete variable domain (other parts from reference TRBV9 and TRBJ2-1): DSGVTQTPKHLITATGQRVTLRCSPRSGDLSVYWYQQSLDQGLQFLIQYYNGEERAKGNILERFSAQQFPDLHSELNLSSLELGDSALYFCASSVGLNSYNEQFFGPGTRLTVL.

The CDR3 bases are TGTGCCAGCACTCCAGCATGGGGCAGCAATCAGCCCCAGCATTTT. It translates to CASTPAWGSNQPQHF. The chain combines TRBV27 with TRBJ1-5; TRBD1 is a possible D gene (5 bases). CDR1 and CDR2 (germline): MNHEY, SMNVEV (reference sequence). The V end was cut by 7 bases, the J end by 1 base, with 14 bases between. The CDR3 sequence is 15 residues long.

Comment on this clone: Other DNA sequences in the sample encode the same CDR3. The rearrangement joins TRBV19 to TRBJ2-3, with TRBD2 matching over 13 bases. The CDR3 is made up of 15 amino acids. Trimming at V came to 6 bases and at J to 5 bases, leaving 5 bases not matched to a gene. From germline, CDR1 is LNHDA and CDR2 SQIVND (reference sequence). The CDR3 loop reads CASSRTSGSLDTQYF. As DNA, the CDR3 is TGTGCCAGTAGCCGGACTAGCGGGAGTCTAGATACGCAGTATTTT.

The chain is built from TRBV28 and TRBJ1-2; possibly TRBD1 for D (5 bases). Trimming took off 2 bases at V and 14 bases at J, with 21 bases between the two ends. The CDR3 loop spans 14 amino acids. Germline V CDR1 and CDR2: MDHEN, SYDVKM. The CDR3 spells CASSLRSAPWGSTF. Here the CDR3 DNA reads TGTGCCAGCAGTTTAAGGTCGGCCCCTTGGGGCTCGACCTTC.

The chain is built from TRBV19 and TRBJ1-2, with TRBD1 matching 7 bases. Germline CDR1 is LNHDA and CDR2 is SQIVND (reference sequence). The trim removed 6 bases at V and 5 bases at J, leaving 12 bases unmatched. This CDR3 is built from 15 residues. CDR3 in amino acids: CASSAPSGQIYGYTF. For the CDR3, the DNA is TGTGCCAGTAGCGCCCCCTCGGGACAGATATATGGCTACACCTTC.

CDR3 sequence (DNA): TGCAGTGCTAGTTTGGCGGGAGTATCCTACGAGCAGTACTTC. Its protein is CSASLAGVSYEQYF. The chain combines TRBV20-1 with TRBJ2-7; TRBD2 matches at 7 bases. The CDR3 covers 14 residues. J was trimmed by 1 base and V by 3 bases; bases with no gene match: 6. Germline CDR1 is DFQATT and CDR2 is SNEGSKA (reference sequence).

The V and J genes are TRBV5-1 and TRBJ1-1, with D possibly being TRBD1 (5 bases). The CDR3 has 18 amino acids. V was pared by 3 bases and J by 0 bases, with 21 bases between. Germline CDR1 and CDR2: SGHRS and YFSETQ. The chain's CDR3 is CASSSPRDFSGMNTEAFF. CDR3 DNA sequence: TGCGCCAGCAGCTCGCCACGGGACTTCTCCGGGATGAACACTGAAGCTTTCTTT.

The rearrangement links TRBV4-1 to TRBJ1-2; weak D call: TRBD1 (5 bases). Germline loops: CDR1 MGHRA, CDR2 YSYEKL. CDR3 size: 15 residues. V was trimmed by 2 bases and J by 6 bases, leaving 16 bases between them. CDR3 sequence: CASSQQDRDYHGYTF. In DNA, the CDR3 is TGCGCCAGCAGCCAACAGGACCGGGACTACCATGGCTACACCTTC.

This clone occurred a few times. The V call is TRBV28, the J call TRBJ1-3; no clear D gene. V lost 7 bases, J lost 1 base, and 2 bases lay in between. CDR3 length equals 11 residues. Germline values: CDR1 MDHEN, CDR2 SYDVKM. CDR3 coding DNA: TGTGCCAGCATATCTGGAAACACCATATATTTT. This codes for CASISGNTIYF.

CDR3 protein: CSVPLGFTDTQYF. In DNA form, the CDR3 reads TGCAGCGTTCCCCTCGGGTTCACAGATACGCAGTATTTT. V and J are TRBV29-1 and TRBJ2-3; no reliable D call. Trimming pared 5 bases from V and 2 bases from J, leaving 11 bases between. The CDR3 totals 13 residues. Germline V gene sequence: CDR1 SQVTM, CDR2 ANQGSEA.